This T cell receptor (beta chain) was recovered during a study of neurological immune-mediated disorders. V lost 6 bases and J 2 bases, leaving 11 bases between the germline ends. Germline V gene sequence: CDR1 SGHVS, CDR2 FQNEAQ. The CDR3 extends over 14 amino acids. General study results and limits: No expanded-clone CDR3 amino acid sequence recurred across subjects, suggesting private TCR-beta repertoires. The greatest degree of TCR clonal expansion was observed in HTLV-1-associated myelopathy, with the lowest in multiple sclerosis, below that of healthy controls.

cDNA synthesis was performed by 5'RACE with 10-nucleotide random UMIs. Over 170 million TCR-beta sequences from 15-18 subjects came from every sequencing run. MiXCR, run by TCRdb on the 5' RACE reads, gives a single entry per CDR3 protein. The data contain about 80,000 distinct CDR3 sequences, 4.3% of them singletons. Time point noted: longitudinal time-point 3. This clonotype was counted at least ten times. The antigen remains unidentified. The specimen sequenced was PBMCs. The J gene is TRBJ2-1, the V gene TRBV7-8; D is possibly TRBD1 (6 bases). This TCR came from a woman aged 55-75 years with multiple sclerosis. The CDR3 spells CASSDRRTYNEQFF. The CDR3 region has the DNA TGTGCCAGCAGTGACAGGCGCACCTACAATGAGCAGTTCTTC.